This T cell receptor (beta chain) appears in the sequencing data of a study of long-term antiretroviral therapy in people with HIV. In the study overall: The earliest samples came from an era when ART typically awaited falling CD4 counts. Study-wide points: Data on ART adherence, viral resistance or therapy changes were unavailable.

Regarding this clone: Its antigen remains unidentified.

Sequencing relied on immunoSEQ assay v3.0, run at survey level. The target of sequencing was about 40,000-50,000 T-cell genomes per sample. Sequencing was performed with immunoSEQ multiplex PCR; in TCRdb, only in-frame clones are kept and a portion is missing. The sample has 20,000 to 25,000 clones, roughly 92% seen once. The length of the CDR3 is 16 residues. The ends lost 4 bases at V and 5 bases at J; junction bases unmatched: 14. Germline V gene data show CDR1 as SGDLS and CDR2 as YYNGEE. The content of samples before DNA extraction was about 0.9-11 million cryopreserved PBMC. This specimen consisted of unsorted PBMCs, obtained 4.4 years after starting antiretroviral therapy. The clonotype comes from a woman aged 45-65 years with HIV. V gene TRBV9 combines with J gene TRBJ2-7; 8 bases map to TRBD1. The CDR3 DNA reads as TGTGCCAGCAGCCCTCTGGACAGGGTGGGACGGCACGAGCAGTACTTC. This gives the protein CASSPLDRVGRHEQYF.